A selection of T cell receptor beta chains follows, all from one sample in a study of blood T cell repertoires in COVID-19. The assay was immunoSEQ multiplex PCR, and TCRdb's table has in-frame clones only and misses some. The sample lists about 260,000 clones, around 90% occurring once. Material for sequencing was peripheral blood. The source is a person aged 18 to 30 with COVID-19, enrolled during active disease. Each CDR3 is given without its conserved first and last residue. Each record gives: V gene, J gene, CDR3 protein.

TRBV7-2	TRBJ2-2	ASSSSRDRGHTGELF
TRBV4-1	TRBJ2-7	ASSPGLAFRGYEQY
TRBV5-4	TRBJ1-6	ASSPWQGVRNSPLH
TRBV2	TRBJ2-1	ATPRLASGRIGEQF
TRBV27	TRBJ2-3	ASRGLAGGNTDTQY
TRBV7-9	TRBJ2-7	ASSLYVFGEGRSYEQY
TRBV11-2	TRBJ1-3	ASRTILTGRGNTIY
TRBV2	TRBJ2-2	ASSVGVGVSTGELF
TRBV10-2	TRBJ2-5	ASSDPGQGRETQY
TRBV7-9	TRBJ2-5	ASSPRLAKTQY
TRBV24-1	TRBJ2-1	ATSGRFGLAEYNEQF
TRBV7-9	TRBJ2-7	ASRGAGDEQY
TRBV13	TRBJ2-7	ASSPPGSVEQY
TRBV5-1	TRBJ2-7	ASSLLGAETYEQY
TRBV29-1	TRBJ1-2	SVWGGTALYYGYT
TRBV27	TRBJ2-7	ASSLWSSGDYEQY
TRBV4-1	TRBJ1-4	ASSQVAEGRREKLF
TRBV13	TRBJ2-2	ASSVYLAGINTGELF
TRBV28	TRBJ2-5	ASSSLTEQETQY
TRBV3-1/TRBV3-2	TRBJ2-1	ASSQTSVHNEQF
TRBV5-4	TRBJ2-7	ASSLAPGGSFYEQY
TRBV19	TRBJ2-7	ASSTRGQWSYEQY
TRBV29-1	TRBJ2-5	SAHGQQETQY
TRBV28	TRBJ2-6	ASNEDRSTYNVLT
TRBV14	TRBJ1-4	ASSQVGGGGKLF
TRBV7-7	TRBJ2-7	ASSFDRSVADEQY
TRBV5-4	TRBJ2-1	ASSSKTSGRDNEQF
TRBV5-4	TRBJ2-1	ASSSRGRGTYNEQF